This T cell receptor (beta chain) was observed in a study of post-analysis software for immune sequencing data. Overall study context: Courses of disease covered relapsing-remitting, secondary progressive and progressive-relapsing multiple sclerosis. Findings and caveats of the study: Included in a set of about 5 TRBV segments more frequent in patients than controls were TRBV5-6, TRBV5-1 and TRBV20-1. Normalized Chao1 diversity was significantly reduced in patients versus controls.

This clonotype was recorded a few times. Its antigen is unidentified. Libraries were made from TCR beta cDNA, and they carried unique molecular identifiers. The T cell input of roughly 1 to 11 million gave roughly 460,000 cDNA molecules. TCRdb re-derived calls from the PCR reads in MiXCR, one entry per CDR3 protein. The table has 820,000 or so distinct CDR3 sequences, roughly 58% seen once; the top ten hold roughly 4.4%. Between the trimmed V and J ends, which lost 3 bases and 2 bases, there was a span of 14 bases. CDR1 is SGHRS, CDR2 YFSETQ, per germline. This CDR3 region has 15 residues. The clonotype was recovered from a girl under 18 with multiple sclerosis. The V and J genes are TRBV5-1 and TRBJ2-5; possible D gene TRBD2, 7 bases. The sequencing sample was made of blood. The chain's CDR3 is CASSSQGRGQETQYF. For the CDR3, the DNA is TGCGCCAGCAGCTCCCAGGGGAGGGGGCAAGAGACCCAGTACTTC.